The 9 T cell receptor beta chains listed next were all sequenced from one sample in a study of glioma-infiltrating T cells. TCR alpha and beta CDR3 regions were amplified from RNA using iRepertoire nested multiplex PCR. TCRdb processed the multiplex PCR reads anew with MiXCR; each CDR3 protein has one entry. The profile shows 300,000 to 450,000 distinct CDR3 sequences, less than 50% of them singletons. The sample consisted of glioma tissue, nonneoplastic brain tissue, or PBMCs (not recorded which). The source is a human donor with low-grade glioma or glioblastoma, undergoing nonglioma brain surgery, or in good health (not recorded which).

This clonotype occurred a few times. The J gene is TRBJ2-2, the V gene TRBV6-2 or TRBV6-3; possible D gene TRBD1, 6 bases. Per germline, CDR1 MNHEY and CDR2 SVGEGT. This CDR3 contains 15 residues. The germline V and J ends were trimmed by 2 bases and 2 bases, with 9 bases remaining between them. CDR3 loop: CASSYQGRNTGELFF. CDR3 bases: TGTGCCAGCAGTTACCAGGGGCGAAACACCGGGGAGCTGTTTTTT.

As regards this clonotype: Germline is not matched at one junction end, which may reflect a read error. This chain uses TRBV20-1 with TRBJ1-6, with D unclear. From germline, CDR1 is DFQATT and CDR2 SNEGSKA (reference sequence). The CDR3 extends over 11 amino acids. Written as DNA, the CDR3 is TGCAGTGCGCCTGGTGGTTCACCCTTCCACTTT. This translates into CSAPGGSPFHF.

This clonotype occurred a few times. V gene TRBV20-1 combines with J gene TRBJ1-2; maybe TRBD1 (6 bases). The CDR3 is 15 amino acids. Trimming removed 3 bases from V and 0 bases from J, with 14 bases in between. In germline, CDR1 is DFQATT, CDR2 SNEGSKA (reference sequence). As DNA, the CDR3 is TGCAGTGCTAGGGATCCCGACAGGTCTAACTATGGCTACACCTTC. Protein sequence: CSARDPDRSNYGYTF.

The chain has TRBV29-1 and TRBJ1-1, with TRBD1 as a possible D gene (5 bases). With 4 bases removed from V and 1 base from J, the gap between germline ends came to 10 bases. Germline V gene sequence: CDR1 SQVTM, CDR2 ANQGSEA. The CDR3 sequence is 13 residues long. The CDR3, as DNA: TGCAGCGTTGGGGGCCGCCGGAACACTGAAGCTTTCTTT. This sequence encodes CSVGGRRNTEAFF.

As regards this clonotype: A much larger clone is a single base away; this may be a read error. The chain couples TRBV6-1 to TRBJ2-1; 11 nucleotides line up with TRBD2. This CDR3 has 17 residues. Germline assignment: CDR1 MNHNS and CDR2 SASEGT. J lost 0 bases, V lost 7 bases, and 8 bases had no gene match. CDR3: CASTRSTSGVSYNEQFF. CDR3 bases: TGTGCCAGCACCCGATCGACTAGCGGGGTCTCCTACAATGAGCAGTTCTTC.

This rearrangement joins TRBV5-4 to TRBJ2-7; unclear D gene. V dropped 0 bases and J dropped 3 bases, with 7 bases sitting between them. From germline, CDR1 is SGHNT and CDR2 YYREEE (reference sequence). The CDR3 is 13 amino acids. DNA of the CDR3: TGTGCCAGCAGCTTGGAGACCCACTACGAGCAGTACTTC. It is translated as CASSLETHYEQYF.

The chain carries TRBV2 and TRBJ2-7; D is tentatively TRBD1 or TRBD2 (6 bases each). Trimming took 4 bases from V and 5 from J, leaving 15 bases between them. This CDR3 spans 14 amino acids. Germline V gene data show CDR1 as SNHLY and CDR2 as FYNNEI. Here the CDR3 reads CASSATSGADEQYF. The CDR3 DNA reads as TGTGCCAGCAGTGCCACGTCGGGGGCGGACGAGCAGTACTTC. Full variable domain (remainder filled in from reference TRBV2 and TRBJ2-7): EPEVTQTPSHQVTQMGQEVILRCVPISNHLYFYWYRQILGQKVEFLVSFYNNEISEKSEIFDDQFSVERPDGSNFTLKIRSTKLEDSAMYFCASSATSGADEQYFGPGTRLTVT.

As concerns this clonotype: Just one base apart from a much larger clone, this may be a read error. The chain has TRBV27 and TRBJ1-3; D is uncertain. The CDR3 contains 16 residues. Trimming cost V 10 bases and J 2 bases, with 21 bases left between them. Germline CDR1 MNHEY, CDR2 SMNVEV (reference sequence). CDR3 in amino acids: CANIARSGSPGNTIYF. The CDR3 nucleotides read TGTGCCAACATCGCCCGCTCCGGGAGCCCTGGAAACACCATATATTTT.

The CDR3 protein is CASRALYTQYF. DNA for the CDR3: TGTGCCAGCAGGGCATTATATACGCAGTATTTT. This chain links TRBV2 with TRBJ2-3; D call uncertain. The CDR3 extends over 11 amino acids. The V end was cut by 6 bases, the J end by 7 bases, with 8 bases between. Per the germline V gene, CDR1 is SNHLY and CDR2 is FYNNEI.